This TCR beta chain emerged from a study of tumor-infiltrating lymphocytes in primary liver carcinoma (dated by TCRdb to about 2017). Looking at the study overall: The five patients, three men and two women aged 30 to 69 years, had hepatocellular carcinoma (four) or combined HCC and intrahepatic cholangiocarcinoma (one). Repertoires from technical replicates were highly reproducible, with mean shared-clone rates roughly 0.89 and correlation coefficients above 0.95. A total of some 35 specimens from 5 patients went through TCRbeta repertoire sequencing, namely 25 tumor regions, 5 adjacent noncancerous liver tissues and 5 peripheral blood samples. Tumors of the five patients were stage T1-T3 N0M0 with maximum diameters of about 4 to 10 cm. The study combined TCRbeta repertoire sequencing, expression microarrays and whole-exome sequencing across five regions of each liver tumor, with adjacent normal tissue and blood. Agilent mRNA microarray profiling was performed on the roughly 24 tumor region samples to relate TCRbeta repertoire diversity to the local molecular phenotype. Each sample produced about 3.5 to 8 million productive TCRbeta reads, and read depth showed no significant difference between tissue types.

Using a constant-region primer and ProtoScript II reverse transcriptase, TCRbeta-specific cDNA was reverse-transcribed from 450 to 650 ng total RNA. The TCRbeta libraries were prepared through three rounds of nested multiplex PCR following a slightly modified ARM-PCR procedure. Each of the first two PCR rounds ran for around 10 cycles using multiplex TRBV1-TRBV30 forward primers together with a Cbeta reverse primer. Sample barcodes and Illumina adapters were added in a final 25-cycle PCR with Deep VentR polymerase. Before sequencing, amplicons of 200-500 bp were purified from gel using a QIAquick gel extraction kit. An Illumina HiSeq 2500 was used to sequence the TCRbeta amplicons with 250-bp paired-end reads. The published analysis was carried out like this. Reads were quality-trimmed with Trimmomatic v0.33, and paired reads were merged with FLASH v1.2.11 to recover full CDR3 sequences. MiGEC v1.2.1b assigned V, D and J germline segments to the rearranged TCRbeta sequences. Clonotype statistics, along with Shannon-Wiener diversity indices, were calculated using VDJtools v1.0.0. To cut down on sampling bias, every analysis after diversity analysis relied on just the 250 most abundant clonotypes from each sample. The public reads were reanalyzed by TCRdb: fastp trimming at Q25, MiXCR alignment, in-frame beta chains only. Duplicate CDR3 protein sequences are folded into a single record with the most common DNA and genes. The authors' filters were not applied to this entry. In all, the sample holds 70,000 to 85,000 distinct CDR3 sequences, and about two thirds of those were seen once. Of the sample, approximately 13% is held by the ten largest clones.

Without any cell sorting, total RNA and DNA were co-extracted from about 21-30 mg of bulk tissue using the AllPrep DNA/RNA mini kit. Between late 2015 and March 2016, a handful of patients in China with histopathologically diagnosed primary liver carcinoma had surgical resection. At the time of sampling, the patients were treatment-naive and had chronic HBV infection. Five spatially separated regions were sampled from each tumor: the superior, inferior, left-lateral and right-lateral poles, plus the tumor centre. According to histology, viable tumor cells made up more than 90% of every tumor sample. Pieces of fresh tumor and adjacent tissue were cut in half, with one half kept in RNAlater at -80 degrees C and the other half sent for histology. Only a few counts were recorded for this clonotype. Its antigen is still unknown. A much larger clone lies a single base off, so this may be a read error. Results the study describes overall, beyond this receptor: The study included only a few patients, and the authors note findings should be validated in a larger study. Just about 8-25% of top clones turned up in all five regions of a tumor, which suggests spatial heterogeneity among tumor-infiltrating T cells. Only the TCR beta chain was sequenced, which likely underestimates true repertoire diversity because unpaired alpha chains were not captured. Since the samples were bulk and unsorted, there was no way to compare CD4+ and CD8+ T cell repertoires. Compared with blood, tumors had a significantly larger share of the repertoire taken up by the top 250 clones (p = 0.039). Repertoire overlap was found to be higher between tumor regions (mean approximately 36%) than between tumor-adjacent (around 17%) or tumor-blood (about 15%) pairs, consistent with antigen-driven expansion.

The CDR3 sequence holds 12 residues, the cysteine and phenylalanine included. Of all the DNA, just the CDR3 is kept, 36 bases in frame from base 1. Taken from the germline V gene, the CDR1 and CDR2 loops are SGHDN and FVKESK. A distance of 16 bases separates the germline ends of V and J, which lose 4 bases and 12 bases respectively. Sequencing input: liver tumor tissue from sampling region 4. Sample cell subset or site, as interpreted from the label and publication: tumor region T4, right-lateral pole. The TCR was taken from a woman aged 55-69 years with primary liver carcinoma and hepatitis B virus infection. The sequence is built from TRBV14 and TRBJ2-7, and perhaps TRBD2 as D gene, on 5 matching bases. For the CDR3, the sequence is CASSPYDGVLYF. The DNA sequence follows: TGTGCCAGCAGCCCCTACGACGGGGTCTTGTACTTC.